The T cell receptor (beta chain) described here comes from a study of T cell repertoires in cytomegalovirus infection. Study-level findings and limits: Ex vivo, HLA-C-restricted CMV-specific TCR beta clonotypes prevailed over the rest of the response. There were carriers of CMV plus the relevant HLA, and cumulative public TCR beta family frequency identified them.

CDR1 is MDHEN and CDR2 is SYDVKM in the germline V gene. The CDR3 is 14 amino acids. V lost 7 bases and J lost 4; bases outside the gene matches: 8. TCRdb recomputed calls from the reads with MiXCR, one row per CDR3 protein. The sample gives 300,000 or so distinct CDR3 sequences, roughly 26% of which show up once; over 11% is in the top ten. Of note for this clonotype: Its antigen remains unknown.

V is TRBV28 and J is TRBJ2-7, with 9 bases aligning to TRBD2. This TCR came from a human donor in good health (CMV status not recorded). Some clones in this sample may be carry-over from other donors' samples. What was sequenced was PBMCs. CDR3 DNA sequence: TGTGCCAGCATTCGCGGGGGGGGGGCGTACGAGCAGTACTTC. Its translation is CASIRGGGAYEQYF.